This T cell receptor beta chain stems from a study of cytomegalovirus exposure and HLA in healthy donors. This CDR3 contains 13 residues. The ends lost 5 bases at V and 3 bases at J; junction bases unmatched: 2. The germline V gene has CDR1 SGHNT and CDR2 YENEEA. Both 60 Vbeta primers and 13 Jbeta primers went into the PCR. Some clones are missing from TCRdb's copy, which holds only in-frame ones; the method was immunoSEQ multiplex PCR. The sample shows about 190,000 clones, over 80% of them seen only once. Notes on the study in general: Roughly uniform depth of sequencing across donors was assumed in presence/absence analyses. An analysis was carried out at a later point. It showed that HLA-associated TCR beta chains were more clonally expanded than equally common non-associated chains. Exclusion as indistinguishable affected some V segments, including TRBV6-2 and TRBV6-3.

As for this clone: Its antigen remains unidentified.

Input material: PBMCs. The receptor's source is a man aged 50 or older in good health and CMV-seronegative. The V gene is TRBV11-3, the J gene TRBJ2-5; 8 bases map to TRBD2. The CDR3 DNA reads as TGTGCCAGCAGCCCGGGAGGGGAAGAGACCCAGTACTTC. Protein sequence: CASSPGGEETQYF.